A single T cell receptor beta chain is shown here with its context. What it recognizes is unknown. Sequence at one end of the junction differs from germline and may be a read error. This CDR3 comprises 13 residues. Germline V gene lookup returns CDR1 GTSNPN and CDR2 SVGIG (reference sequence). TCRdb re-called the reads with MiXCR, one entry per CDR3 protein. The sample lists tens of thousands of distinct CDR3 sequences, approximately 67% seen once, with 1.8% in the top ten. This entry comes from a study of type 1 regulatory T cells. Study-level information: An in vitro protocol generated T-allo10, a Tr1-enriched, alloantigen-specific CD4 T cell product.

General study results and limits: Tr1 cells had a more restricted TCR repertoire than non-Tr1 cells.

The clonotype comes from a human donor in good health. Specimen: cultured non-Tr1 T cells, either the whole culture or a sorted T cell fraction (not recorded which). The rearrangement uses TRBV30 and TRBJ1-5, with D unclear. CDR3: CAWSALGDQPRHF. CDR3 nucleotide sequence: TGTGCCTGGAGTGCGCTGGGTGATCAGCCCCGGCATTTT.